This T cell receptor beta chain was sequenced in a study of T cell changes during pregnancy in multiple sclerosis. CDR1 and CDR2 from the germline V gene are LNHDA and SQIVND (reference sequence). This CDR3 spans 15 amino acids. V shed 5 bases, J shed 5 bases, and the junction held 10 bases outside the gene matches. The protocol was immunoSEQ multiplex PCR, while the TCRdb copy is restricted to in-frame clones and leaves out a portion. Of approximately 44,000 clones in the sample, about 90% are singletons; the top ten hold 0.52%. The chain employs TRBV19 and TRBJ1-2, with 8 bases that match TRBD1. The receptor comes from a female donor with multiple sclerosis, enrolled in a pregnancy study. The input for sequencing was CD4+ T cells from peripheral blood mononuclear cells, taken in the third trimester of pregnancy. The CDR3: CASSPPGGEGYGYTF. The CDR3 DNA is TGTGCCAGTAGTCCCCCAGGGGGCGAGGGATATGGCTACACCTTC.